This record looks at one TCR beta chain sequence and its context. Its antigen is undetermined. The CDR3 contains 14 residues. The V segment lost 1 base and the J segment 5 bases; nucleotides outside the gene matches: 2. CDR1 and CDR2 (germline): MNHNS, SASEGT. Donors gave 9 to 10 milliliters of peripheral blood apiece. These data are taken from a study of blood T cells in healthy people across ages. Study outcomes and limitations: The donors' CMV status was not determined, possibly confounding changes in expanded clonotypes. The unsorted PBMCs prevented any conclusive comparison of naive versus antigen-experienced cells.

For the second PCR, which ran for roughly 7 to 11 cycles, a sample-barcoded 5' primer and a J-beta primer mix were used. Every sample gave at least 2.5 million paired-end reads containing CDR3. MiXCR was run by TCRdb on the 5' RACE reads, yielding one entry per CDR3 protein. This table holds 910,000 or so distinct CDR3 sequences, approximately 50% found once. The sequenced material came from blood. J is TRBJ1-5 and V is TRBV6-1; 7 bases map to TRBD1. This TCR derives from a woman in her fifties or sixties in good health. CDR3 residues: CASSEGGQHQPQHF. In nucleotides, the CDR3 is TGTGCCAGCAGTGAAGGGGGACAGCATCAGCCCCAGCATTTT.